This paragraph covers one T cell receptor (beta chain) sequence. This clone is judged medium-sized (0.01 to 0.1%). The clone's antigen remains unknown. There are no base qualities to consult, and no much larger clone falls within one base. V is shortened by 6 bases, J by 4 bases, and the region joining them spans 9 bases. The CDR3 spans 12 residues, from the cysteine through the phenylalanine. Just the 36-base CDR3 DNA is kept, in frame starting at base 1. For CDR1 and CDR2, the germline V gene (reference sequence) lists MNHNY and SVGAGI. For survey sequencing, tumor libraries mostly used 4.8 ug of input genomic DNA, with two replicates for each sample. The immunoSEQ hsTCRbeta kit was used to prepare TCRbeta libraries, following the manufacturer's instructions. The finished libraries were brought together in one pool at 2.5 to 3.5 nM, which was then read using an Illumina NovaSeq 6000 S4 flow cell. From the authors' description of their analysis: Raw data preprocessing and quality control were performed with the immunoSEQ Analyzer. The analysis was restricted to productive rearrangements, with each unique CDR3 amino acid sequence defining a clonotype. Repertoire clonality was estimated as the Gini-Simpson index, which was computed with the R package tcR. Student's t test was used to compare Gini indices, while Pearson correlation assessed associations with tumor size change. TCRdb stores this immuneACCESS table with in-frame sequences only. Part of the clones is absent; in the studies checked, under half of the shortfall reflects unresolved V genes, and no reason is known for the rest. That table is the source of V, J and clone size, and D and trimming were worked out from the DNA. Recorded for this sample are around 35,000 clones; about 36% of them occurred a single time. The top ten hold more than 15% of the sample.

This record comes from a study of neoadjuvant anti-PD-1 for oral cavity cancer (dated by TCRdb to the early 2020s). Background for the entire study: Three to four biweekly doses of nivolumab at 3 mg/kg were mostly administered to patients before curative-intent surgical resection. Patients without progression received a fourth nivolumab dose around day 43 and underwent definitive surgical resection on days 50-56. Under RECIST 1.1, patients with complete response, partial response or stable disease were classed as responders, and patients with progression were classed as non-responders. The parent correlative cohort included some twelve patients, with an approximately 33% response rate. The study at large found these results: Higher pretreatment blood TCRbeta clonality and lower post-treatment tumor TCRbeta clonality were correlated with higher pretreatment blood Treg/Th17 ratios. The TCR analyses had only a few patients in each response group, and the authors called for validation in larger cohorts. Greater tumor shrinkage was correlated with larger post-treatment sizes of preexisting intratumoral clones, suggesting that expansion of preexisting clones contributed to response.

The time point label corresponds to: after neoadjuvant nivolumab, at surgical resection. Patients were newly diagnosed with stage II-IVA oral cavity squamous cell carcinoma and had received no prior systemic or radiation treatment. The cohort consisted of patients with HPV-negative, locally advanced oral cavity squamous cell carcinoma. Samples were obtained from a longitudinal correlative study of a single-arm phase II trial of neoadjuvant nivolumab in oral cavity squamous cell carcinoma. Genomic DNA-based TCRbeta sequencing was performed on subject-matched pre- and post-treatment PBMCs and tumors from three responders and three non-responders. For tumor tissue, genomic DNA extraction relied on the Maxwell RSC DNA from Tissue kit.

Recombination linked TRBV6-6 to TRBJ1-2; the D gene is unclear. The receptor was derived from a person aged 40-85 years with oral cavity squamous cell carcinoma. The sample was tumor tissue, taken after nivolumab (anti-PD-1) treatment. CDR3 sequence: CASSGLSYGYTF. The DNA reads TGTGCCAGCAGCGGACTTTCCTATGGCTACACCTTC.